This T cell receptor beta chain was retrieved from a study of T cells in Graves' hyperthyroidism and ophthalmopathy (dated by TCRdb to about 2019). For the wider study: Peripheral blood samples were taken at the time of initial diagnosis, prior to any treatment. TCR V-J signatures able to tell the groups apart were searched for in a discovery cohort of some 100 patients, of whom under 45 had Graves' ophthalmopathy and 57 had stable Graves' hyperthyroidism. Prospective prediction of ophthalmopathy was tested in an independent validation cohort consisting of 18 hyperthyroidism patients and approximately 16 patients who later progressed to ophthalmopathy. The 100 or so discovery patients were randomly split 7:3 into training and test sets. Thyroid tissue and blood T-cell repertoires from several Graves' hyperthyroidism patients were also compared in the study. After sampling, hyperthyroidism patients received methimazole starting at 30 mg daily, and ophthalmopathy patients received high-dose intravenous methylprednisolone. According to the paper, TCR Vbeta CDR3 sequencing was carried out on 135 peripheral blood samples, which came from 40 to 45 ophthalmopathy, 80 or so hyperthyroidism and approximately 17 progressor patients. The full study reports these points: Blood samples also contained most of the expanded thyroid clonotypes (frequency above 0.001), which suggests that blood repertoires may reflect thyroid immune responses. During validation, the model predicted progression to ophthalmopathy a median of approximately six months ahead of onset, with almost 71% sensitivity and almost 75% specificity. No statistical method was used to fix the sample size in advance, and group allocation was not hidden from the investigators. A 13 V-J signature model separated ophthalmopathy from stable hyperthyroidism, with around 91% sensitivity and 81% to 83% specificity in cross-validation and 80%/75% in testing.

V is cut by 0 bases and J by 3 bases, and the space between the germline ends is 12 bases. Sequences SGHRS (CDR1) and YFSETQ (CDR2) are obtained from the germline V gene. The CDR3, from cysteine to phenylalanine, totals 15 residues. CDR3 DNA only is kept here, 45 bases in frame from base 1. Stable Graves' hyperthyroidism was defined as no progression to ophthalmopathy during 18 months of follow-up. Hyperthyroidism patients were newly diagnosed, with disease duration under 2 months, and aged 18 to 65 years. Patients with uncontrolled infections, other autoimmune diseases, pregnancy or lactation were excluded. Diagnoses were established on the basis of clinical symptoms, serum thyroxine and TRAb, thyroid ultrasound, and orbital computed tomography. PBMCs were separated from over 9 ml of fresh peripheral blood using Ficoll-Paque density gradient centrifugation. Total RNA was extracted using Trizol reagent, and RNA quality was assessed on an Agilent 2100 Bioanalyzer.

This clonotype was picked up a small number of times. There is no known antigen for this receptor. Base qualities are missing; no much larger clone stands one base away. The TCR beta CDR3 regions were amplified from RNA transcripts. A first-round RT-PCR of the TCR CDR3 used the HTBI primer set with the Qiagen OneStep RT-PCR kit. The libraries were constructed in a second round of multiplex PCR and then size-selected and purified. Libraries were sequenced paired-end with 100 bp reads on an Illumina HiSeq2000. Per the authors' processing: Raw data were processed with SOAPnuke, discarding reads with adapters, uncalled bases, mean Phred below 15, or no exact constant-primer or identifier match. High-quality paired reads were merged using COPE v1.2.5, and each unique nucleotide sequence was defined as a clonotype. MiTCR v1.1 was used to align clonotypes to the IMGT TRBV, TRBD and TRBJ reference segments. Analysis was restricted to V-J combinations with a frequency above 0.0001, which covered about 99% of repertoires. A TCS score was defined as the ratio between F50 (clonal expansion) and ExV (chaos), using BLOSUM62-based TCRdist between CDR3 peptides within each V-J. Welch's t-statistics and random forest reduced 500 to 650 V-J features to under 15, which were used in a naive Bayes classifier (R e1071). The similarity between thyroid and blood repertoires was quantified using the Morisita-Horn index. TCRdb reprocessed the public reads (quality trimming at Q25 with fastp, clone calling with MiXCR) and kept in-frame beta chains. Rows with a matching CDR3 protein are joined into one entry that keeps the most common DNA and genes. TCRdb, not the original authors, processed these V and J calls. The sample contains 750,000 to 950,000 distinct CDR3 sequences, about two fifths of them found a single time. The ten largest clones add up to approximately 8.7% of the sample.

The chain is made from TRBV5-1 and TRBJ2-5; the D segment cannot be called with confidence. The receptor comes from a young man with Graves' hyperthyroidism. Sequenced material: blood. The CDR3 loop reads CASSLVSPGEETQYF. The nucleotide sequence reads TGCGCCAGCAGCTTGGTTTCACCAGGAGAAGAGACCCAGTACTTC.